This T cell receptor (beta chain) emerged from a study of regulatory T cells in long-lasting Graves disease. Study background: Antithyroid drug use was under 3 months in newly diagnosed Graves' patients.

According to the study, TCR beta libraries were built with iRepertoire HTBI primers and CDR3-region Arm-PCR. TCRdb re-analysed the multiplex PCR reads in MiXCR, keeping a single row per CDR3 protein. The profile shows roughly 500,000 distinct CDR3 sequences, roughly 13% of them singletons. The time point was: newly diagnosed GD, antithyroid drugs for less than 3 months. TCR sequences were obtained from RNA taken from PBMCs. CDR3 length equals 15 residues. Trimming stripped 6 bases from V and 5 bases from J, with 19 bases between. The germline V gene has CDR1 KGHSH and CDR2 LQKENI. To note about this clonotype: Antigen specificity is unknown.

Overall study results and limits: Favoring TRBV28, TRBJ1-2 and TRBJ2-5 was a feature seen in persistent disease.

The sample also formed part of further work on T cells in Graves' hyperthyroidism and ophthalmopathy. As reported in that work: Exclusion followed for patients with uncontrolled infection, other autoimmune disease, pregnancy or lactation. The majority of expanded thyroid clonotypes above 0.001 also appeared in blood.

The V call is TRBV18, the J call TRBJ1-2; D might be TRBD1 (5 bases). This receptor was taken from a man aged 25 to 45 with Graves disease. The material was peripheral blood mononuclear cells (PBMCs), obtained at new diagnosis, from a patient treated with antithyroid drugs. CDR3 region: CASSPRDGTLYGYTF. The CDR3 DNA follows: TGTGCCAGCTCTCCCCGGGACGGTACTTTATATGGCTACACCTTC.